The following is a T cell receptor beta chain sequence with its context. The data originate from a study of blood T cell repertoires in COVID-19. In the authors' methods: Nucleated cell counts were estimated from reference gene primer amplification. Here immunoSEQ multiplex PCR was the method, and the copy in TCRdb shows in-frame clones only, minus some. D and trimming come from the DNA, and the V and J calls and clone size come from that table. The sample has roughly 360,000 clones, about 89% seen once. The CDR3 extends over 15 amino acids. J lost 5 bases, V lost 0 bases, and 5 bases had no gene match. Germline loops: CDR1 SGDLS, CDR2 YYNGEE.

Sequencing was carried out using PBMCs or T cells enriched from blood (not recorded which). The gene calls are TRBV9 and TRBJ1-5; 7 bases line up with TRBD1. This sequence was found in a man aged 30 to 45 who had recovered from COVID-19. For the CDR3, the DNA is TGTGCCAGCAGCGTAGGGGGGGACAGTCATCAGCCCCAGCATTTT. Amino acid sequence: CASSVGGDSHQPQHF.